Below are 27 T cell receptor beta chains sequenced from a single sample in a study of CD8 T cells in ankylosing spondylitis. A single record per CDR3 protein comes from TCRdb applying MiXCR to the 5' RACE reads. In the table there are around 300,000 distinct CDR3 sequences, roughly 14% of which are singletons. Source material: blood, either unsorted or a sorted T cell fraction (not recorded which). The receptors here all came from a male donor with ankylosing spondylitis or in good health (not recorded which).

The chain uses TRBV12-3 or TRBV12-4 and TRBJ2-7, with 9 bases aligning to TRBD2. J lost 2 bases, V lost 5 bases, and 1 base had no gene match. CDR3 length equals 13 residues. The CDR3 DNA sequence: TGTGCCAGCAGTCCTAGCGGGACCTACGAGCAGTACTTC. It codes for CASSPSGTYEQYF.

This chain uses TRBV11-2 with TRBJ2-3; D possibly uses TRBD1 or TRBD2 (7 bases each). Trimming left V 5 bases short and J 5 bases short, with 17 bases between. CDR3 size: 15 residues. From germline, CDR1 is SGHAT and CDR2 FQNNGV. This CDR3 reads CASSQGGASLDTQYF. The CDR3 DNA reads TGTGCCAGCAGCCAGGGGGGGGCTTCTTTAGATACGCAGTATTTT.

This clonotype has more than one count but fewer than ten. The V gene is TRBV6-1, the J gene TRBJ2-7; D possibly matches TRBD1 or TRBD2 (7 bases each). Per germline, CDR1 MNHNS and CDR2 SASEGT. The length of the CDR3 is 17 residues. V was cut by 6 bases and J by 6 bases, with 27 bases left in between. CDR3 protein: CASSRGALQGQAGEQYF. The CDR3 DNA sequence: TGTGCCAGCAGCCGGGGGGCACTACAGGGGCAAGCAGGCGAGCAGTACTTC.

V usage is TRBV5-1 and J usage is TRBJ2-1; 13 bases line up with TRBD2. V gave up 0 bases and J gave up 7 bases; unmatched junction bases: 4. The germline V gene has CDR1 SGHRS and CDR2 YFSETQ. The CDR3 is 16 residues long. The CDR3 coding sequence is TGCGCCAGCAGCTTGGGCGGGACTAGCGGGGTTAATGAGCAGTTCTTC. Protein product: CASSLGGTSGVNEQFF.

The gene calls are TRBV4-1 and TRBJ2-3; TRBD2 agrees at 16 bases. The CDR3 extends over 18 amino acids. The V gene end was trimmed by 3 bases and the J gene end by 3 bases; junction bases not matched to a gene: 6. The germline gives CDR1 MGHRA, CDR2 YSYEKL. The CDR3 loop reads CASSHLLGLAGGTDTQYF. CDR3 in DNA: TGCGCCAGCAGCCACCTGCTGGGACTAGCGGGGGGGACAGATACGCAGTATTTT.

In this sample, this clonotype turned up a few times. V and J are TRBV7-8 and TRBJ2-7; D is perhaps TRBD1 or TRBD2 (5 bases each). This CDR3 contains 13 residues. Looked up from germline, CDR1 is SGHVS and CDR2 is FQNEAQ. V lost 4 bases and J lost 6, with 13 bases in between. This CDR3 reads CASSWDGVGEQYF. DNA of the CDR3: TGTGCCAGCAGCTGGGACGGTGTGGGCGAGCAGTACTTC.

This clonotype was seen a few times. J is TRBJ2-7 and V is TRBV5-6; D assignment may be TRBD1 or TRBD2 (5 bases each). V was pared by 4 bases and J by 12 bases, with 20 bases between. This CDR3 is built from 13 residues. Germline values: CDR1 SGHDT, CDR2 YYEEEE. The CDR3 loop reads CASSPTLGPSGYF. The CDR3 DNA sequence: TGTGCCAGCAGCCCTACTTTGGGACCGTCGGGGTACTTC.

This clonotype has only a few counts. The V gene is TRBV12-3 or TRBV12-4, the J gene TRBJ2-7; 7 bases map to TRBD1. V trimming: 1 base; J trimming: 6 bases; junction bases outside the gene matches: 9. This CDR3 is built from 15 residues. CDR3 in DNA: TGTGCCAGCAGTTTAGAGACAGGGCTCCCCTCCGAGCAGTACTTC. Its translation: CASSLETGLPSEQYF.

This clonotype was picked up a small number of times. V gene TRBV4-2 combines with J gene TRBJ2-1; 7 positions match TRBD2. V lost 0 bases and J lost 7; bases outside the gene matches: 12. Germline V gives CDR1 LGHNA, CDR2 YNFKEQ. CDR3 length: 17 amino acids. The CDR3 nucleotides are TGTGCCAGCAGCCAAGATCTGGCGGGAGCGCTCGGAAATGAGCAGTTCTTC. It codes for CASSQDLAGALGNEQFF.

The chain carries TRBV12-5 and TRBJ2-2; no firm D call. This CDR3 has 13 amino acids. The V gene lost 6 bases and the J gene lost 6 bases, with 11 bases spanning the gap. Germline CDR1 is LGHNT and CDR2 is FRNRAP. This chain's CDR3 is CASGRLLAGELFF. Here the CDR3 DNA reads TGTGCTAGTGGACGATTGTTGGCCGGGGAGCTGTTTTTT.

This clonotype was counted at least ten times. The rearrangement joins TRBV4-1 to TRBJ2-1; D tentatively reads TRBD1 or TRBD2 (5 bases each). From germline, CDR1 is MGHRA and CDR2 YSYEKL. The V end lost 2 bases, the J end lost 4 bases, and 15 bases lay between the germline ends. The CDR3 extends over 16 amino acids. The CDR3 loop is CASSQRAGTLYNEQFF. In DNA, the CDR3 is TGCGCCAGCAGCCAAAGGGCCGGGACCCTTTACAATGAGCAGTTCTTC.

This chain joins TRBV7-8 and TRBJ2-1, with 7 positions matching TRBD1. CDR1 and CDR2 from the germline V gene are SGHVS and FQNEAQ. The CDR3 runs 13 residues. After removal of 6 bases from V and 7 bases from J, the junction contained 6 bases not matched to a gene. Here the CDR3 reads CASRSGQRNEQFF. CDR3 DNA: TGTGCCAGCAGGTCGGGACAGCGTAATGAGCAGTTCTTC.

The chain joins TRBV30 to TRBJ2-1; 11 bases line up with TRBD2. Germline V gene lookup returns CDR1 GTSNPN and CDR2 SVGIG (reference sequence). The length of the CDR3 is 14 residues. Unmatched junction bases numbered 7, after V lost 2 bases and J lost 10 bases. CDR3 nucleotides: TGTGCCTGGAGTTTGGGACTAGCGGAGGGCGAGCAGTTCTTC. Protein product: CAWSLGLAEGEQFF.

CDR3: CASRLSGPTGDTQYF. The CDR3 DNA reads TGTGCCAGCAGACTCTCGGGTCCGACGGGGGATACGCAGTATTTT. The chain couples TRBV12-3 or TRBV12-4 to TRBJ2-3; TRBD2 is a possible D gene (5 bases). The CDR3 totals 15 residues. V gave up 6 bases and J gave up 6 bases, with 19 bases separating them.

There are many counts of this clonotype. The chain links TRBV7-9 to TRBJ2-3; 7 nucleotides line up with TRBD2. Trimming at V came to 4 bases and at J to 4 bases, leaving 11 bases not matched to a gene. The CDR3 contains 16 residues. CDR1 is SEHNR and CDR2 is FQNEAQ in the germline V gene (reference sequence). The CDR3 DNA follows: TGTGCCAGCAGCTCCCCCGGCGGGGGAGGGGCAGATACGCAGTATTTT. Its translation is CASSSPGGGGADTQYF.

The rearrangement joins TRBV10-3 to TRBJ2-2; tentatively, D is TRBD1 (5 bases). Germline V gene sequence: CDR1 ENHRY, CDR2 SYGVKD. The CDR3 consists of 15 residues. Trimming cost V 6 bases and J 1 base, with 12 bases left between them. CDR3 coding DNA: TGTGCCATCAGGAAGACAGAAGTGAACACCGGGGAGCTGTTTTTT. It is translated as CAIRKTEVNTGELFF.

There are a few counts of this clonotype. The V gene is TRBV7-2, the J gene TRBJ2-1, with no clear D. Trimming took 1 base from V and 9 from J, leaving 13 bases between them. This CDR3 has 14 amino acids. CDR1 and CDR2 from the germline V gene are SGHTA and FQGNSA. For the CDR3, the DNA is TGTGCCAGCAGCTTAGATCAGTCGCGGCGTGAGCAGTTCTTC. Translating it yields CASSLDQSRREQFF.

This clonotype appeared many times. The rearrangement uses TRBV10-3 and TRBJ2-2, with D possibly TRBD2 on 6 matching bases. V was shortened by 6 bases and J by 4 bases, with 9 bases between the two germline ends. From germline, CDR1 is ENHRY and CDR2 SYGVKD. The CDR3 covers 13 residues. CDR3 amino acids: CAISRGFTGELFF. The CDR3 nucleotides read TGTGCCATCAGCCGGGGGTTCACCGGGGAGCTGTTTTTT.

The chain links TRBV7-2 to TRBJ2-1; the match to TRBD1 covers 10 bases. The CDR3 consists of 16 residues. Germline V lookup: CDR1 SGHTA, CDR2 FQGNSA. Losses at the gene ends were 2 bases for V and 8 bases for J; bases not matched to a gene: 9. The CDR3 DNA sequence: TGTGCCAGCAGCTTAAAGACGGGACAGGGGAGCGATGAGCAGTTCTTC. It translates to CASSLKTGQGSDEQFF.

This clonotype was counted ten times or more. In DNA, the CDR3 is TGCAGCGTTAACTGGGACGGTAGCAATCAGCCCCAGCATTTT. Translated: CSVNWDGSNQPQHF. The genes are TRBV29-1 and TRBJ1-5, with D tentatively TRBD1 (5 bases). The germline V gene encodes CDR1 SQVTM and CDR2 ANQGSEA. The CDR3 is made up of 14 amino acids. With 5 bases removed from V and 0 bases from J, the gap between germline ends came to 11 bases.

This clonotype was detected a few times. J is TRBJ1-5 and V is TRBV7-9; 7 bases are a match to TRBD1. CDR3 length: 15 residues. CDR1 and CDR2 (germline): SEHNR, FQNEAQ (reference sequence). Unmatched junction bases numbered 4, after V lost 3 bases and J lost 2 bases. The CDR3 is CASSFYGQGNQPQHF. The CDR3 region has the DNA TGTGCCAGCAGCTTTTATGGACAGGGCAATCAGCCCCAGCATTTT.

This clonotype was seen a few times. This chain links TRBV20-1 with TRBJ2-5; weak D call: TRBD2 (5 bases). V lost 5 bases, J lost 7 bases, and 8 bases lay in between. Germline V CDR1 and CDR2: DFQATT, SNEGSKA (reference sequence). This CDR3 is 10 amino acids long. This CDR3 reads CSAESGTQYF. The CDR3, as DNA: TGCAGTGCTGAAAGCGGGACCCAGTACTTC.

V and J are TRBV5-1 and TRBJ1-1, with D hard to call. The germline V and J ends were trimmed by 7 bases and 4 bases, with 14 bases remaining between them. The CDR3 spans 13 residues. From germline, CDR1 is SGHRS and CDR2 YFSETQ. As DNA, the CDR3 is TGCGCCAGCGCCGGGAAGGACTTCACTGAAGCTTTCTTT. The encoded protein is CASAGKDFTEAFF. The full variable domain, with the rest looked up from reference TRBV5-1 and TRBJ1-1, is KAGVTQTPRYLIKTRGQQVTLSCSPISGHRSVSWYQQTPGQGLQFLFEYFSETQRNKGNFPGRFSGRQFSNSRSEMNVSTLELGDSALYLCASAGKDFTEAFFGQGTRLTVV.

This clonotype was picked up many times. V and J are TRBV10-3 and TRBJ2-1, with D unresolved. The CDR3 is 12 amino acids. Trimming took off 0 bases at V and 12 bases at J, with 9 bases between the two ends. The germline V gene encodes CDR1 ENHRY and CDR2 SYGVKD. In nucleotides, the CDR3 is TGTGCCATCAGTGAGTCAGGTCCCCTGCAGTTCTTC. This encodes CAISESGPLQFF.

This clonotype came up a few times. The rearrangement links TRBV20-1 to TRBJ2-3; TRBD2 matches at 9 bases. This CDR3 is built from 16 residues. Losses at the gene ends were 4 bases for V and 3 bases for J; bases not matched to a gene: 11. Germline V lookup: CDR1 DFQATT, CDR2 SNEGSKA (reference sequence). The CDR3: CSATPLLAGLTDTQYF. The CDR3 nucleotides are TGCAGTGCTACCCCACTCCTAGCGGGATTAACAGATACGCAGTATTTT.

This clonotype was observed a handful of times. This sequence joins TRBV13 and TRBJ2-1; 11 bases line up with TRBD2. V lost 5 bases and J lost 0; bases outside the gene matches: 12. This CDR3 is built from 19 residues. Germline CDR1 and CDR2: PRHDT and FYEKMQ (reference sequence). DNA for the CDR3: TGTGCCAGCAGCCACCGACGGACTAGCGGGCTTAGCTCCTACAATGAGCAGTTCTTC. Its translation: CASSHRRTSGLSSYNEQFF.

The V call is TRBV5-1, the J call TRBJ1-4; D gene unclear. CDR3 length: 15 residues. Trimming cost V 4 bases and J 2 bases, with 12 bases left between them. Germline V gene lookup returns CDR1 SGHRS and CDR2 YFSETQ. The CDR3 bases are TGCGCCAGCAGCGAAAACCCTGGGACTAATGAAAAACTGTTTTTT. Its protein is CASSENPGTNEKLFF.